This paragraph reports one T cell receptor (beta chain). CDR3 length: 15 residues. V shed 2 bases and J shed 4 bases, with 11 bases lying between them. Germline V gene sequence: CDR1 MGHRA, CDR2 YSYEKL. Original analysis: By means of reference gene primer amplification, nucleated cell counts were estimated. Profiling relied on immunoSEQ multiplex PCR, and the TCRdb table lists in-frame clones only, not all of them. That table gives V, J and clone size, and the DNA gave D and trimming. The sample includes about 160,000 clones, 85% to 95% of them seen just once. The data were obtained in a study of blood T cell repertoires in COVID-19. Study overall: From the United States, Italy and Spain came samples of acute and convalescent COVID-19. PBMCs, B-cell-depleted T cells, or T cells were the source of the cDNA or gDNA that made up the material.

The chain has TRBV4-1 and TRBJ2-2; D unclear. The source material was peripheral blood. The receptor comes from a woman between 45 and 60 years old with acute or convalescent COVID-19. The CDR3, as DNA: TGCGCCAGCAGCCAATTTCTGAGCCTCACCGGGGAGCTGTTTTTT. This encodes CASSQFLSLTGELFF.